This T cell receptor beta chain was sequenced in a study of beta chain features in type 1 diabetes (dated 2018 in TCRdb). About the full investigation: Mean age, gender distribution, total cell number and subset yield did not differ between patients and healthy donors. Regulatory and stem cell-like memory subsets were isolated from only 8 patients and about eight healthy donors, whereas naive and central memory subsets came from all 28 donors. A total of 85 million to 140 million sorted cells were examined across all samples, and the number of cells per subset was strongly correlated with RNA yield. The study compared the TCRB repertoires of sorted circulating CD4+ T cell subsets in recently diagnosed type 1 diabetes patients with those in matched healthy donors. Broad study findings and their caveats: Type 1 diabetes patients showed a moderate but significant shortening of TCRB CDR3 length in all four CD4+ subsets. At VDJ recombination sites, patients with type 1 diabetes made fewer insertions and deleted more nucleotides, a pattern implying thymic rearrangement abnormalities. PCR might favor shorter templates, but patient and control samples were amplified and corrected together, so any skew would affect both groups equally. Sequencing cDNA rather than genomic DNA could over-represent highly expressing activated cells, although activation and CD3 levels did not differ between groups. Naive, central memory and regulatory TCRB repertoires appeared to be more similar among patients than among healthy donors. Because the HLA sub-analyses included only small numbers of individuals, any influence of HLA type on TCRB rearrangement was left unresolved.

From each donor, a single peripheral blood sample of roughly 0.11 L on average was drawn into heparinised tubes. Using a panel that included CD45RO, CCR7, CD25, CD127, CD95 and CD27, naive, central memory, regulatory and stem cell-like memory CD4+ T cells were sorted on a BD FACSAria II. Purity was above 95% for every sorted population. PBMCs were isolated immediately by Lymphoprep density gradient centrifugation and stained directly without culture. To minimize batch effects, samples were stained and sorted in pairs, one healthy donor with one patient per experiment. Measured from the cysteine to the phenylalanine, the CDR3 is 19 residues long. Only the CDR3 part of the read is kept: 57 bases, read in frame from the first base. V trim: 2 bases; J trim: 1 base; unmatched bases: 16. The entire isolated RNA was reverse transcribed using the High Capacity cDNA Reverse Transcription Kit, and thus expressed TCRB transcripts were sequenced. Deep immunoSEQ sequencing was applied to naive, central memory and regulatory T cell samples, giving an average of about 3.6 million total reads per sample. Sorted cells were lysed in RLT buffer and RNA was extracted with DNase-treated RNeasy Micro or Mini kits, depending on cell number. To prevent cross-contamination, every cell subset was processed on its own, while patient and healthy donor samples were processed together. TCRB sequences were amplified from cDNA with the immunoSEQ multiplex PCR, producing 87-bp fragments spanning the CDR3 region. Sequencing of the amplicons was performed on the Illumina HiSeq platform. As for the authors' bioinformatics: Synthetic template baselines were used to correct PCR bias computationally, reads within Hamming distance 2 were collapsed, and singletons that could not be merged were discarded. Reads were aligned to IMGT to assign V, D and J genes, CDR3 length, and insertions or deletions at six rearrangement sites. Within each subset, clonotype counts were normalized to sorted cell number, after which true diversity and Gini coefficients were computed with the tcR R package. Repertoire sharing was quantified using the overlap coefficient calculated on TCRB nucleotide sequences. As a proxy for the pre-selection repertoire, out-of-frame TCRB sequences from naive cells were analyzed. This is the immuneACCESS table as TCRdb keeps it, with only in-frame sequences that have V and J called. A part of the clones is gone; compared with another copy, unresolved V genes explain less than half, and the rest is unexplained. V and J calls plus clone size are reproduced from that table; the DNA served to infer D and trimming. The sample data list 200,000 to 250,000 clones, and approximately 13% of these were observed just once. Of the sample, approximately 0.02% is held by the ten largest clones.

Of note for this clone: Its target antigen remains unknown. No base quality values were provided; no much bigger clone lies one nucleotide off.

The sample consisted of naive CD4+ T cells from blood. The cell subset or site label corresponds to: true naive CD4+ T cells. The chain joins TRBV23-1 to TRBJ1-1, and TRBD1 aligns with 7 junction nucleotides. TRBV23-1 is sorted into the ORF group, with uncertain function. The clonotype comes from a man aged 25 to 40 with type 1 diabetes. Here the CDR3 is given as CASSQKGNRGVVGNTEAFF. The DNA sequence follows: TGCGCCAGCAGTCAAAAGGGGAACAGGGGAGTTGTTGGGAACACTGAAGCTTTCTTT.